This record covers a single T cell receptor (beta chain). Antigen specificity is unknown. Data came from immunoSEQ multiplex PCR; TCRdb stores just in-frame clones and leaves some out. The sample has some 120,000 clones, approximately 91% seen once. The sample comes from a study of cytomegalovirus exposure and HLA in healthy donors. Study findings and constraints: The study labeled 164 TCR beta chains cytomegalovirus-associated.

The CDR3 has 14 residues. The V end was cut by 3 bases, the J end by 0 bases, with 7 bases between. Germline CDR1 and CDR2: SGHTA and FQGNSA. The clonotype originates from a man aged 25 to 40 in good health and CMV-seronegative. The chain employs TRBV7-2 and TRBJ2-3; D is possibly TRBD2 (5 bases). Sample: PBMCs. The CDR3 bases are TGTGCCAGCAGCTTTAGCGTTAGCACAGATACGCAGTATTTT. Translation: CASSFSVSTDTQYF.